Detailed here is one TCR beta chain. What it recognizes is unknown. The record originates from a study of graft-versus-host responses after intestinal transplantation. V was clipped by 5 bases and J by 0 bases, with 10 bases between them. In germline, CDR1 is SGHNT, CDR2 YENEEA. The CDR3 contains 15 residues. Measured with immunoSEQ multiplex PCR; TCRdb has only the in-frame clones, and not every one. This table has over 120,000 clones, over 90% appearing once. This sequence was found in a human donor who received an intestinal transplant. This sample comprised unstimulated CD4+ T cells sorted from spleen or lymph node cells, obtained before intestinal transplant. The V gene is TRBV11-3, the J gene TRBJ2-2; tentatively, D is TRBD2 (6 bases). The chain's CDR3 is CASSRGTANTGELFF. The CDR3 DNA follows: TGTGCCAGCAGCCGCGGGACGGCGAACACCGGGGAGCTGTTTTTT.